This T cell receptor (beta chain) is drawn from a study of blood T cells in healthy people across ages. This clonotype was observed a handful of times. Its specificity is not known. Primers used in a second PCR of roughly 6 to 12 cycles were a sample-barcoded 5' primer and a J-beta primer mix. Every single cDNA molecule received a tag from a template-switch adaptor with 12 random nucleotides. Each CDR3 protein gets one entry after TCRdb re-called the 5' RACE reads with MiXCR. The top ten hold approximately 29% of the sample, which has about 670,000 distinct CDR3 sequences, about 43% seen once. Whole-study findings and limits: More naive CD4+ cells and higher diversity marked long-lived donors relative to aged donors. Diversity figures derived from one million T cells were judged to underestimate the true value. Naive T cell percentage by flow cytometry tracked strongly with beta diversity.

CDR1 is MNHEY, CDR2 SVGAGI, per germline. V shed 3 bases, J shed 3 bases, and the junction held 2 bases outside the gene matches. CDR3 length equals 13 residues. Source material: blood. The receptor comes from an older man in good health. The chain has TRBV6-5 and TRBJ2-7; 7 nucleotides match TRBD1. CDR3 nucleotides: TGTGCCAGCAGTTATCGACAGGGCTACGAGCAGTACTTC. Translating it yields CASSYRQGYEQYF.